The T cell receptor beta chain under discussion was sequenced for a study of blood T cells in healthy people across ages. CDR1 and CDR2 from the germline V gene are MGHRA and YSYEKL. Trimming left V 0 bases short and J 0 bases short, with 15 bases between. The length of the CDR3 is 17 residues. A J-beta primer mix and a sample-barcoded 5' primer were used in a second PCR of about 7 to 12 cycles. TCRdb reprocessed the 5' RACE reads with MiXCR, giving one entry per CDR3 protein. The table records about 1.4 million distinct CDR3 sequences, almost 60% of them present only once. The clonotype originates from a man aged 18 to 30 in good health. Sequencing was done on a sample of blood. The V call is TRBV4-1, the J call TRBJ2-7; D gene uncertain. The CDR3, as DNA: TGCGCCAGCAGCCAAGAGCCCCTTGCGGCTGACTCCTACGAGCAGTACTTC. This encodes CASSQEPLAADSYEQYF.